A selection of T cell receptor beta chains follows, all from one sample in a study of response to subunit inactivated influenza vaccine. TCRdb re-derived calls from the RT-PCR reads in MiXCR, one entry per CDR3 protein. The sample has 650,000 to 800,000 distinct CDR3 sequences, 11% to 15% seen once. The starting material was PBMCs from blood, obtained roughly 15 days before vaccination. These receptors all stem from a man in his fifties or sixties who received an inactivated influenza vaccine. Each CDR3 is given with its conserved first and last residue. Not every row has a clone size; where given, it reads once, few, many or a size class.

>TRBV2|few
CASSAGAEQFF
>TRBV5-1|.
CASSPGHVETQYF
>TRBV4-1|.
CASSQLFGTQYF
>TRBV12-3/TRBV12-4|.
CASSFQLAGGYEQYF
>TRBV29-1|many
CSVDRGGRQFF
>TRBV5-1|many
CASSSGQGSGELFF
>TRBV20-1|.
CSASGTGAGSYEQYF
>TRBV20-1|few
CSASIGDIRSGANVLTF
>TRBV12-3/TRBV12-4|few
CASSFPVRGTEAFF
>TRBV19|.
CASSIGRGQGSYNEQFF
>TRBV6-6|many
CASSYSLERKLFF
>TRBV5-1|.
CASIGQGDTEAFF
>TRBV6-1|few
CASSKARGSNEQFF
>TRBV18|.
CASSPLGGPDTQYF
>TRBV20-1|few
CSARLSLAGLSYEQYF
>TRBV3-1|few
CASSQRGRGSGELFF
>TRBV10-3|.
CAISGEIHNEQFF
>TRBV12-3/TRBV12-4|many
CASRYGQGNQPQHF
>TRBV28|.
CASGGASGGARGAEQFF
>TRBV29-1|.
CSVADRGLQETQYF
>TRBV21-1|.
CASSKAREYF
>TRBV12-3/TRBV12-4|.
CASSTLREGETQYF
>TRBV6-1|few
CASTQLSYNSPLHF
>TRBV7-2|many
CASSLTPVSSYNEQFF
>TRBV5-1|.
CASSWEGGASNYGYTF
>TRBV12-3/TRBV12-4|.
CASSSMVSSSSNTGELFF
>TRBV12-3/TRBV12-4|many
CASSLGLGQPQHF
>TRBV7-2|few
CASSSDRFQETQYF
>TRBV4-3|.
CASSQDTPYEQYF
>TRBV12-3/TRBV12-4|few
CASSFGPGRTEAFF
>TRBV10-3|many
CAISDPGQGARSTF
>TRBV2|.
CASSEMTGGEQYF
>TRBV5-1|few
CASSPAGTFSGYTF
>TRBV2|.
CATQGGGGEAFF
>TRBV5-1|many
CASSVGQGVLEELFF
>TRBV7-8|few
CASSFAGTEAFF
>TRBV6-2/TRBV6-3|few
CASSLQGLNYEQYF
>TRBV15|.
CATSSSRLLPGNYGYTF
>TRBV7-9|.
CASSPQTGDPYEQYF
>TRBV4-2|many
CASSQGPYEQYF
>TRBV25-1|few
CASKLSYNEQFF
>TRBV12-3/TRBV12-4|few
CASSRRQGGAGELFF
>TRBV3-1|.
CASSPHNGNQPQHF
>TRBV15|.
CATSLADKETQHF
>TRBV6-1|.
CASSPLGQMTGELFF
>TRBV6-5|.
CASSYGRLVGETQYF
>TRBV4-1|many
CASSQAGGRSGYTF
>TRBV7-2|few
CASGWIDRVPYNEQFF
>TRBV12-3/TRBV12-4|.
CASAHTGNEKLFF
>TRBV27|.
CASSLRTSGNDNEQFF
>TRBV7-8|few
CASSVWTGGSYNEQFF
>TRBV6-1|.
CASASGRKGYEQYF
>TRBV7-2|.
CASSKAVYEQYF